Below, 29 T cell receptor beta chains from the same sample are listed, as sequenced in a study of OX40 agonist ivuxolimab in advanced cancers. The repertoire was sequenced with immunoSEQ multiplex PCR; TCRdb's copy has only in-frame clones and lacks some. The data hold approximately 58,000 clones, with 88% observed a single time. The sample was CD4+ or CD8+ T cells sorted from blood, taken in a trial of the OX40 agonist ivuxolimab. These receptors all stem from an adult with an advanced solid tumor such as melanoma, head and neck, liver or kidney cancer.

The J gene is TRBJ2-3, the V gene TRBV27, with 8 nucleotides matching TRBD2. In germline, CDR1 is MNHEY, CDR2 SMNVEV (reference sequence). The CDR3 has 13 amino acids. V shed 7 bases, J shed 14 bases, and the junction held 14 bases outside the gene matches. The CDR3 sequence: CASKSAGASLLYF. The CDR3 DNA is TGTGCCAGCAAATCAGCGGGAGCCTCCTTACTGTATTTT.

The J gene is TRBJ2-1, the V gene TRBV30; unclear D gene. The CDR3 has 14 residues. Germline-derived CDR1 and CDR2 are GTSNPN and SVGIG (reference sequence). Trimming cost V 1 base and J 8 bases, with 15 bases left between them. CDR3 loop: CAWSEGNKPHEQFF. CDR3 coding DNA: TGTGCCTGGAGTGAGGGTAACAAGCCCCATGAGCAGTTCTTC.

This clone was observed a single time. The V gene is TRBV5-1, the J gene TRBJ2-7, with 8 bases matching TRBD2. Germline V gene sequence: CDR1 SGHRS, CDR2 YFSETQ. This CDR3 has 15 residues. The J segment lost 0 bases and the V segment lost 4 bases, leaving 6 bases of the junction unmatched. The CDR3 nucleotides read TGCGCCAGCAGCACCGGGACTAGTGACTCCTACGAGCAGTACTTC. This encodes CASSTGTSDSYEQYF.

The rearrangement links TRBV18 to TRBJ1-3; D is unclear. The CDR3 consists of 14 residues. V was clipped by 3 bases and J by 4 bases, with 10 bases between them. Germline CDR1 reads KGHSH; CDR2 reads LQKENI. The CDR3: CASSPLQEGNTIYF. CDR3 DNA sequence: TGTGCCAGCTCACCCCTGCAAGAGGGAAACACCATATATTTT.

The chain uses TRBV28 and TRBJ1-2, with a tentative D call TRBD1 (6 bases). The germline CDR1 and CDR2 sequences are MDHEN and SYDVKM. The CDR3 runs to 13 residues. Trimming took off 6 bases at V and 2 bases at J, with 10 bases between the two ends. CDR3 sequence: CASRFTGNYGYTF. The CDR3 DNA is TGTGCCAGCAGATTTACAGGGAACTATGGCTACACCTTC.

The rearrangement uses TRBV4-1 and TRBJ2-4; 11 bases match TRBD2. Germline V CDR1 and CDR2: MGHRA, YSYEKL. The CDR3 has 18 residues. V was pared by 1 base and J by 0 bases, with 5 bases of the junction left unmatched. The CDR3 coding sequence is TGCGCCAGCAGCCAAGGACTAGCGGGGCCCCTAGCCAAAAACATTCAGTACTTC. This codes for CASSQGLAGPLAKNIQYF.

V usage is TRBV7-9 and J usage is TRBJ2-7; D might be TRBD2 (5 bases). V lost 1 base, J lost 7 bases, and 11 bases lay in between. Per germline, CDR1 SEHNR and CDR2 FQNEAQ (reference sequence). This CDR3 has 13 residues. CDR3 nucleotide sequence: TGTGCCAGCAGCTTAGGAAACGGGGAAGAGCAGTACTTC. Translated: CASSLGNGEEQYF.

This chain connects TRBV19 to TRBJ1-4; D uncertain. CDR3 length: 14 residues. Trimming removed 2 bases at V and 7 bases at J, with 11 bases between. Germline assignment: CDR1 LNHDA and CDR2 SQIVND (reference sequence). The CDR3 region has the DNA TGTGCCAGTAGTATAACCCCTGGAGGTGAAAAACTGTTTTTT. Protein product: CASSITPGGEKLFF. The full variable domain, its missing parts supplied by reference TRBV19 and TRBJ1-4, is DGGITQSPKYLFRKEGQNVTLSCEQNLNHDAMYWYRQDPGQGLRLIYYSQIVNDFQKGDIAEGYSVSREKKESFPLTVTSAQKNPTAFYLCASSITPGGEKLFFGSGTQLSVL.

The chain links TRBV7-9 to TRBJ1-4; 7 positions agree with TRBD1. Trimming at V came to 0 bases and at J to 7 bases, leaving 5 bases not matched to a gene. The CDR3 has 15 residues. CDR1 SEHNR and CDR2 FQNEAQ come from the germline V gene (reference sequence). CDR3 sequence (DNA): TGTGCCAGCAGCTTAGCGGCAGGGGGTAGTGAAAAACTGTTTTTT. It codes for CASSLAAGGSEKLFF.

This sequence joins TRBV28 and TRBJ1-5; TRBD1 agrees at 9 bases. Germline V gene data show CDR1 as MDHEN and CDR2 as SYDVKM. V lost 5 bases and J lost 4; bases outside the gene matches: 6. The CDR3 has 15 amino acids. CDR3 sequence reads: CASSKGQGKNQPQHF. The DNA for the CDR3 is TGTGCCAGCAGTAAGGGACAGGGAAAGAATCAGCCCCAGCATTTT.

The rearrangement joins TRBV6-1 to TRBJ1-1; 9 bases match TRBD1. The ends lost 6 bases at V and 6 bases at J; junction bases unmatched: 11. The CDR3 runs 15 residues. The V gene's germline CDR1 is MNHNS and CDR2 SASEGT. The CDR3 region is CASRPPGTGTSEAFF. DNA of the CDR3: TGTGCCAGCAGGCCCCCCGGGACAGGGACTTCTGAAGCTTTCTTT.

The chain recombines TRBV5-6 with TRBJ2-2; D unresolved. The CDR3 sequence is 15 residues long. CDR1 and CDR2 from the germline V gene are SGHDT and YYEEEE. The ends were cut back, 2 bases at V and 0 bases at J, with 8 bases in the middle. CDR3 nucleotide sequence: TGTGCCAGCAGCTTTAGGGCAACGAACACCGGGGAGCTGTTTTTT. It codes for CASSFRATNTGELFF.

The table lists this clone with a count of one. The chain recombines TRBV19 with TRBJ2-5; perhaps TRBD1 as D (5 bases). Per the germline V gene, CDR1 is LNHDA and CDR2 is SQIVND (reference sequence). The V end lost 3 bases, the J end lost 4 bases, and 15 bases lay between the germline ends. CDR3 size: 15 residues. The CDR3 loop is CASSIWQGGGETQYF. The CDR3 DNA reads TGTGCCAGTAGTATTTGGCAGGGTGGCGGAGAGACCCAGTACTTC.

The chain couples TRBV18 to TRBJ2-7; D remains unclear. Trimming stripped 1 base from V and 3 bases from J, with 10 bases between. The CDR3 covers 14 residues. Germline values: CDR1 KGHSH, CDR2 LQKENI. DNA of the CDR3: TGTGCCAGCTCACCACAGAACGAAAACTACGAGCAGTACTTC. It yields the protein CASSPQNENYEQYF.

The chain links TRBV5-1 to TRBJ1-5; 8 nucleotides match TRBD1. The CDR3 extends over 14 amino acids. Germline V lookup: CDR1 SGHRS, CDR2 YFSETQ. V shed 4 bases and J 4 bases; nucleotides not matched to a gene: 4. Written as DNA, the CDR3 is TGCGCCAGCAGCGTACAGGGGGGGAATCAGCCCCAGCATTTT. Translated: CASSVQGGNQPQHF.

The chain uses TRBV4-1 and TRBJ2-3; perhaps TRBD2 as D (5 bases). The ends were cut back, 3 bases at V and 4 bases at J, with 14 bases in the middle. The CDR3 totals 15 residues. CDR1 is MGHRA, CDR2 YSYEKL, per germline. The CDR3 protein is CASSQTVGSADTQYF. The CDR3 nucleotides are TGCGCCAGCAGCCAGACGGTGGGGAGTGCAGATACGCAGTATTTT.

CDR3 in amino acids: CASSLRSGQQSSGANVLTF. The DNA for the CDR3 is TGCGCCAGCAGCTTGAGGTCGGGACAGCAGAGCTCTGGGGCCAACGTCCTGACTTTC. This chain links TRBV5-1 with TRBJ2-6, with 7 nucleotides matching TRBD1. Germline CDR1 reads SGHRS; CDR2 reads YFSETQ. V shed 1 base and J 0 bases; nucleotides not matched to a gene: 10. The CDR3 is made up of 19 amino acids.

This chain connects TRBV5-5 to TRBJ2-1; 13 bases fit TRBD2. Germline V gene lookup returns CDR1 SGHKS and CDR2 YYEKEE (reference sequence). V dropped 0 bases and J dropped 8; count of bases not matched to a gene: 5. CDR3 length equals 16 residues. CDR3 nucleotides: TGTGCCAGCAGCTTGGGGGGGACTAGCGGGATCCATGAGCAGTTCTTC. Encoded protein: CASSLGGTSGIHEQFF.

V and J are TRBV28 and TRBJ2-1; D might be TRBD2 (6 bases). In germline, CDR1 is MDHEN, CDR2 SYDVKM. Trimming pared 3 bases from V and 12 bases from J, leaving 15 bases between. The CDR3 spans 13 residues. The CDR3 DNA follows: TGTGCCAGCAGTTTGGGAAAACCCGGGAGGCAGTTCTTC. Its translation is CASSLGKPGRQFF.

This clone has a handful of counts. V is TRBV30 and J is TRBJ2-1; D unclear. The germline V gene has CDR1 GTSNPN and CDR2 SVGIG (reference sequence). Trimming pared 1 base from V and 6 bases from J, leaving 13 bases between. This CDR3 has 14 residues. CDR3 sequence (DNA): TGTGCCTGGAGTGACTTTTTACGAGGCAATGAGCAGTTCTTC. This codes for CAWSDFLRGNEQFF.

The J gene is TRBJ2-1, the V gene TRBV9; TRBD2 agrees at 12 bases. The CDR3 consists of 15 residues. Per the germline V gene, CDR1 is SGDLS and CDR2 is YYNGEE. Unmatched junction bases numbered 4, after V lost 4 bases and J lost 5 bases. The CDR3 loop reads CASSPWTSGNNEQFF. The CDR3 DNA follows: TGTGCCAGCAGCCCATGGACTAGCGGGAACAATGAGCAGTTCTTC. Full variable domain (missing parts from reference TRBV9 and TRBJ2-1): DSGVTQTPKHLITATGQRVTLRCSPRSGDLSVYWYQQSLDQGLQFLIQYYNGEERAKGNILERFSAQQFPDLHSELNLSSLELGDSALYFCASSPWTSGNNEQFFGPGTRLTVL.

The chain couples TRBV9 to TRBJ1-3; D gene uncertain. The V end lost 0 bases, the J end lost 2 bases, and 9 bases lay between the germline ends. Germline-derived CDR1 and CDR2 are SGDLS and YYNGEE. The CDR3 extends over 15 amino acids. CDR3 in DNA: TGTGCCAGCAGCGTAGCTTTAGGACCTGGAAACACCATATATTTT. Translation gives CASSVALGPGNTIYF.

This chain joins TRBV5-4 and TRBJ2-3; 10 nucleotides match TRBD2. The V gene's germline CDR1 is SGHNT and CDR2 YYREEE (reference sequence). CDR3 length: 15 residues. V lost 1 base and J lost 7; bases outside the gene matches: 6. The CDR3 protein is CASSLPLAGVNTQYF. DNA of the CDR3: TGTGCCAGCAGCTTGCCTCTAGCGGGAGTCAATACGCAGTATTTT.

In its sample, this clone was seen a few times. The rearrangement links TRBV2 to TRBJ1-4; D not certain. The germline CDR1 and CDR2 sequences are SNHLY and FYNNEI. This CDR3 has 15 amino acids. V gave up 7 bases and J gave up 0 bases, with 12 bases separating them. CDR3 DNA: TGTGCCAGCACCCGGACGGTAACAACTAATGAAAAACTGTTTTTT. It is translated as CASTRTVTTNEKLFF.

The chain employs TRBV9 and TRBJ1-1, with 8 nucleotides matching TRBD1. Per the germline V gene, CDR1 is SGDLS and CDR2 is YYNGEE. V lost 4 bases and J lost 0; bases outside the gene matches: 5. The CDR3 has 15 residues. The CDR3, as DNA: TGTGCCAGCAGCCAAGGACAGGGACTGAACACTGAAGCTTTCTTT. Encoded protein: CASSQGQGLNTEAFF.

The chain has TRBV5-1 and TRBJ2-1; 7 bases agree with TRBD2. Germline V gene sequence: CDR1 SGHRS, CDR2 YFSETQ. V dropped 0 bases and J dropped 3; count of bases not matched to a gene: 12. This CDR3 has 18 residues. DNA of the CDR3: TGCGCCAGCAGCTTGGAGGCAACGGGACTAATATACTACAATGAGCAGTTCTTC. Residues: CASSLEATGLIYYNEQFF.

V gene TRBV30 combines with J gene TRBJ1-1; 10 bases match TRBD1. Germline CDR1 and CDR2: GTSNPN and SVGIG (reference sequence). The CDR3 totals 13 residues. Trimming at V came to 6 bases and at J to 1 base, leaving 2 bases not matched to a gene. In DNA, the CDR3 is TGTGCCTGCAGACAGGGGGCGAACACTGAAGCTTTCTTT. Residues: CACRQGANTEAFF.

This chain joins TRBV18 and TRBJ1-2; no firm D call. Per the germline V gene, CDR1 is KGHSH and CDR2 is LQKENI. CDR3 length: 16 amino acids. Trimming removed 3 bases from V and 1 base from J, with 15 bases in between. The CDR3 DNA reads as TGTGCCAGCTCACCGGCCCTTCCAGACCTTAACTATGGCTACACCTTC. Protein: CASSPALPDLNYGYTF.

The J gene is TRBJ2-5, the V gene TRBV7-2, with D possibly TRBD1 on 6 matching bases. V dropped 1 base and J dropped 3 bases, with 9 bases sitting between them. Germline assignment: CDR1 SGHTA and CDR2 FQGNSA. The CDR3 runs to 14 residues. The CDR3 DNA is TGTGCCAGCAGCTTAGAGGCAGGGGAAGAGACCCAGTACTTC. Translated, it gives CASSLEAGEETQYF.